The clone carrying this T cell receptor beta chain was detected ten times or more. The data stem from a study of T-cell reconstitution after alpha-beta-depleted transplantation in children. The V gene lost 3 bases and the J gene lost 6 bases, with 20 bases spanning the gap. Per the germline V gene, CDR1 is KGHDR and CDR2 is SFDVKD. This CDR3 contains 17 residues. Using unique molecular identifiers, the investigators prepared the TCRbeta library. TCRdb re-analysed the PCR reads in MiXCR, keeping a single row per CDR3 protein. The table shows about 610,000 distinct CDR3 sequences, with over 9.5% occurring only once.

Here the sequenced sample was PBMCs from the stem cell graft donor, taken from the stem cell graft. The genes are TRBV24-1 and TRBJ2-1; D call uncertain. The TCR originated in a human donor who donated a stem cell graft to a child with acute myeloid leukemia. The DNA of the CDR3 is TGTGCCACCAGTGATCCCCTAAGCCGACGGTATGTCAATGAGCAGTTCTTC. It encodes CATSDPLSRRYVNEQFF.